Sequencing of this T cell receptor (beta chain) was carried out in a study of post-analysis software for immune sequencing data. Study summary: The study covered relapsing-remitting, secondary progressive and progressive-relapsing courses of multiple sclerosis. Study-wide points: The study found TRBV5-6, TRBV5-1 and TRBV20-1 among 4 or 5 TRBV segments more frequent in patients than controls. Significantly decreased normalized Chao1 diversity was recorded for multiple sclerosis patients relative to controls.

To note about this clonotype: Its antigen remains unidentified.

TCR beta cDNA libraries had unique molecular identifiers. About 500,000 cDNA molecules came from around 1 to 9.1 million T cells. MiXCR, applied by TCRdb to the PCR reads, yields one record per CDR3 protein. In the table there are around 180,000 distinct CDR3 sequences, 30% of which are singletons. Germline lookup yields CDR1 DFQATT and CDR2 SNEGSKA (reference sequence). Trimming removed 6 bases from V and 1 base from J; junction bases left unmatched: 7. The CDR3 runs to 14 residues. Sequencing was carried out using blood. The chain combines TRBV20-1 with TRBJ2-3, with 7 positions matching TRBD1. The TCR sequence derives from a girl aged 5 to 17 with multiple sclerosis. The CDR3 DNA reads as TGCAGTGCACCTAGGGGGCTCGGCACAGATACGCAGTATTTT. This translates into CSAPRGLGTDTQYF.